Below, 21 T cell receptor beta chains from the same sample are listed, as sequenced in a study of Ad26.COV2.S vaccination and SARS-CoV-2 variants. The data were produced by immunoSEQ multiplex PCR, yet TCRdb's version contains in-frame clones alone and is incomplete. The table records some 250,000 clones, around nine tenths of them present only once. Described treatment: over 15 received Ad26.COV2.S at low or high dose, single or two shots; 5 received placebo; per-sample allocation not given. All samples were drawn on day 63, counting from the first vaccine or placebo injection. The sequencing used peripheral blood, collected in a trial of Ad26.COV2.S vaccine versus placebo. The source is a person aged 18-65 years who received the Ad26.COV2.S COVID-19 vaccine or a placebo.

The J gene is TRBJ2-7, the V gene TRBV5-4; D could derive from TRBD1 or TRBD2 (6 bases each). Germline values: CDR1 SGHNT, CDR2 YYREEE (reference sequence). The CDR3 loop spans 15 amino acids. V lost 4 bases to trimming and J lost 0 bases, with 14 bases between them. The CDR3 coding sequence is TGTGCCAGCAGCGCGGGTCGGGGGCTCTCCTACGAGCAGTACTTC. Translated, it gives CASSAGRGLSYEQYF. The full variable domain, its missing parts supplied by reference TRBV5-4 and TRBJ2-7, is ETGVTQSPTHLIKTRGQQVTLRCSSQSGHNTVSWYQQALGQGPQFIFQYYREEENGRGNFPPRFSGLQFPNYSSELNVNALELDDSALYLCASSAGRGLSYEQYFGPGTRLTVT.

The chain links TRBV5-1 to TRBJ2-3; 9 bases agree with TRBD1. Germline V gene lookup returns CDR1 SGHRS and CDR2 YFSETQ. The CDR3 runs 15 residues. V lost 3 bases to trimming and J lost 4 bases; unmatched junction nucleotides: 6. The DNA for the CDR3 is TGCGCCAGCAGCTCGGGACAGGGTTTAGCAGATACGCAGTATTTT. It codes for CASSSGQGLADTQYF.

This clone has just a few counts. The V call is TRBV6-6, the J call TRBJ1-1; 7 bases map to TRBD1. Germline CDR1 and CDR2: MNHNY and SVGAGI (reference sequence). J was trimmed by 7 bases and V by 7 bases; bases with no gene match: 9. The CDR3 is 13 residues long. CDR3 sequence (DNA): TGTGCCAGCATCCTAACAGGGGCCGGTGAAGCTTTCTTT. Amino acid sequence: CASILTGAGEAFF.

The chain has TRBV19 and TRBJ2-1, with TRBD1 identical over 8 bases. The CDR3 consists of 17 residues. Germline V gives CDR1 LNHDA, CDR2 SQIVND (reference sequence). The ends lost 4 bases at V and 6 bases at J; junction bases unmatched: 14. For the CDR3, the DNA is TGTGCCAGTAGTAACCTCCGGACAGGGAGGTTGGGCAATGAGCAGTTCTTC. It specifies CASSNLRTGRLGNEQFF. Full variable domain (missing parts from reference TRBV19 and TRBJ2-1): DGGITQSPKYLFRKEGQNVTLSCEQNLNHDAMYWYRQDPGQGLRLIYYSQIVNDFQKGDIAEGYSVSREKKESFPLTVTSAQKNPTAFYLCASSNLRTGRLGNEQFFGPGTRLTVL.

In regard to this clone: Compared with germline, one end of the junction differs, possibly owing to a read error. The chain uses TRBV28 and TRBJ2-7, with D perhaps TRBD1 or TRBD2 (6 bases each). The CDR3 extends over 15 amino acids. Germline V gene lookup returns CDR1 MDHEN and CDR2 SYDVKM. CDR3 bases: TGTGCCAGCAGCCGCGAGGGGGGCGGACCCTACGAGCAGTGCTTC. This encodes CASSREGGGPYEQCF. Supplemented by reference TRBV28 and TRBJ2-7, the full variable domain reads DVKVTQSSRYLVKRTGEKVFLECVQDMDHENMFWYRQDPGLGLRLIYFSYDVKMKEKGDIPEGYSVSREKKERFSLILESASTNQTSMYLCASSREGGGPYEQCFGPGTRLTVT.

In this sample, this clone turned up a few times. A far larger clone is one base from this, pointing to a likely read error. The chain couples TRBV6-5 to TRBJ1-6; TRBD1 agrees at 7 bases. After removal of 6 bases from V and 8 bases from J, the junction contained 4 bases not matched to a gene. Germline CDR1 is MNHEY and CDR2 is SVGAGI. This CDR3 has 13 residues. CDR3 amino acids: CASSGDSHSPLHF. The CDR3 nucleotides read TGTGCCAGCAGCGGGGACAGTCATTCACCCCTCCACTTT.

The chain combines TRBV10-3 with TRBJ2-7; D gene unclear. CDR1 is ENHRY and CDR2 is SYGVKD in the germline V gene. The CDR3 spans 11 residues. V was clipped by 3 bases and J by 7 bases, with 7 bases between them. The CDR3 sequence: CAISDIGEQYF. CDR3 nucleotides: TGTGCCATCAGTGATATCGGTGAGCAGTACTTC.

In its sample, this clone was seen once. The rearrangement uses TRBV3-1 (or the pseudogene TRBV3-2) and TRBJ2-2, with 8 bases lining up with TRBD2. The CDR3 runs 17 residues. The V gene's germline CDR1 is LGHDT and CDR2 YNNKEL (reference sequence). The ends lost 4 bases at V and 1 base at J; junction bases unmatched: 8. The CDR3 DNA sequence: TGTGCCAGCAGCCCGCGGGGAGCGGGGGTGAACACCGGGGAGCTGTTTTTT. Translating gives CASSPRGAGVNTGELFF.

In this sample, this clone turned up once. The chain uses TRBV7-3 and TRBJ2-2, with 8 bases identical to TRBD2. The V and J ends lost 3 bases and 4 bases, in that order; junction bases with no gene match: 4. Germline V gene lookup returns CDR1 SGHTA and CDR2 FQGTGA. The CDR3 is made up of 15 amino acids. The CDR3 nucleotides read TGTGCCAGCAGCTTTACGGCGGGAGGCACCGGGGAGCTGTTTTTT. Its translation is CASSFTAGGTGELFF.

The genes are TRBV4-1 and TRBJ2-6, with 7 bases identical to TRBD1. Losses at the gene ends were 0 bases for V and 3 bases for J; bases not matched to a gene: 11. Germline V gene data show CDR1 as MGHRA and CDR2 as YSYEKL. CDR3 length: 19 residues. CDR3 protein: CASSQETTGLAFGANVLTF. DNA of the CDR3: TGCGCCAGCAGCCAAGAAACGACAGGGTTGGCCTTTGGGGCCAACGTCCTGACTTTC.

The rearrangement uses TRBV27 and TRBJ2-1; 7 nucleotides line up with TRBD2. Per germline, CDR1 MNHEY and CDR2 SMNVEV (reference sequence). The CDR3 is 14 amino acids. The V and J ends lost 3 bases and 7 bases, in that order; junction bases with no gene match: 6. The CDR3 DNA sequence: TGTGCCAGCAGTTTCGTACGGGGGGTAAATGAGCAGTTCTTC. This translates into CASSFVRGVNEQFF.

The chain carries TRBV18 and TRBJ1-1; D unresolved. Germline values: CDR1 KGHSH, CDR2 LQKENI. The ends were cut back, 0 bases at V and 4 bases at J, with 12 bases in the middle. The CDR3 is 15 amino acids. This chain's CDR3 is CASSPPSLRSTEAFF. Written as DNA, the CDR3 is TGTGCCAGCTCACCACCTTCGCTTCGCAGCACTGAAGCTTTCTTT.

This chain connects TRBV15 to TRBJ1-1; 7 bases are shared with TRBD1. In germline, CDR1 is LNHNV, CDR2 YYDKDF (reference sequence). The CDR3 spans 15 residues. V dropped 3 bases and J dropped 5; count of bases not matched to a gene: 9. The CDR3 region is CATSRPTGVGTEAFF. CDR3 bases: TGTGCCACCAGCAGGCCTACAGGGGTCGGGACTGAAGCTTTCTTT. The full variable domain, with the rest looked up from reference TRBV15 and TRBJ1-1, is DAMVIQNPRYQVTQFGKPVTLSCSQTLNHNVMYWYQQKSSQAPKLLFHYYDKDFNNEADTPDNFQSRRPNTSFCFLDIRSPGLGDTAMYLCATSRPTGVGTEAFFGQGTRLTVV.

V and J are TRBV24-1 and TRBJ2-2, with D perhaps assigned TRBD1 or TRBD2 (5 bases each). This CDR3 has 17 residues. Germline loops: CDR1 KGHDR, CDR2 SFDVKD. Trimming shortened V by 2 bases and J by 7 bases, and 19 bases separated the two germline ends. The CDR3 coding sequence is TGTGCCACCAGTGATTCCTTGTCCGGGGCTCGTAACGGGGAGCTGTTTTTT. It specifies CATSDSLSGARNGELFF.

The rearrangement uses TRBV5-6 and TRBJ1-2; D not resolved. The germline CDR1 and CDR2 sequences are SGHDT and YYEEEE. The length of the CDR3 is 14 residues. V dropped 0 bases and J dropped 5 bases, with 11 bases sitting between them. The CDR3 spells CASSLGARGYGYTF. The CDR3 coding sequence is TGTGCCAGCAGCTTGGGAGCCCGAGGGTATGGCTACACCTTC. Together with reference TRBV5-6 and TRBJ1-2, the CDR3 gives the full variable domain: DAGVTQSPTHLIKTRGQQVTLRCSPKSGHDTVSWYQQALGQGPQFIFQYYEEEERQRGNFPDRFSGHQFPNYSSELNVNALLLGDSALYLCASSLGARGYGYTFGSGTRLTVV.

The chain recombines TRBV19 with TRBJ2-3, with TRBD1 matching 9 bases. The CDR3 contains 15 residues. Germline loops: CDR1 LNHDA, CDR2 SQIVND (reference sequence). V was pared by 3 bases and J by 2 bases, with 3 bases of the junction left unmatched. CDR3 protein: CASSIGTGNTDTQYF. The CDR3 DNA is TGTGCCAGTAGTATCGGGACAGGGAACACAGATACGCAGTATTTT.

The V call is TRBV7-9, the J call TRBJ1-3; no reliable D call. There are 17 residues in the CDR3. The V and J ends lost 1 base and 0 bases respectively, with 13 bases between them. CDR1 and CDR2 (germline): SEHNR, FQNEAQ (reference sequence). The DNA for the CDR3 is TGTGCCAGCAGCTTAGGTTCGAGGGCTCCCTCTGGAAACACCATATATTTT. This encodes CASSLGSRAPSGNTIYF.

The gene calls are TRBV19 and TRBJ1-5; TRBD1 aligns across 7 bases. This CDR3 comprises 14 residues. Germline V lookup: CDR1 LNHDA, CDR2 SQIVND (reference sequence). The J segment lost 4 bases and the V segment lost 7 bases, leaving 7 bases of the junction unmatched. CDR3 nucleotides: TGTGCCAGTACCGAGGACAGGTATAATCAGCCCCAGCATTTT. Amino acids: CASTEDRYNQPQHF.

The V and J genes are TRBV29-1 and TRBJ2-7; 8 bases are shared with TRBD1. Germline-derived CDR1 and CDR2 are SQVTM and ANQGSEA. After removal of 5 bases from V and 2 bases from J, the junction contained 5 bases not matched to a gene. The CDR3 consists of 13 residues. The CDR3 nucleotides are TGCAGCGTTAGCGACAGGGGTGCCTACGAGCAGTACTTC. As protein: CSVSDRGAYEQYF.

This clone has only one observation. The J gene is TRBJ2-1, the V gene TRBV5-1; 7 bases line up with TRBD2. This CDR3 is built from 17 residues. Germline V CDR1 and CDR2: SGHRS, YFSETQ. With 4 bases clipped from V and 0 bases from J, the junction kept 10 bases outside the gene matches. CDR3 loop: CASSPGTTISSYNEQFF. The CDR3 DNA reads TGCGCCAGCAGCCCCGGGACTACCATCAGCTCCTACAATGAGCAGTTCTTC. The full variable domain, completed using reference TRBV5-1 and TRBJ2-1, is KAGVTQTPRYLIKTRGQQVTLSCSPISGHRSVSWYQQTPGQGLQFLFEYFSETQRNKGNFPGRFSGRQFSNSRSEMNVSTLELGDSALYLCASSPGTTISSYNEQFFGPGTRLTVL.

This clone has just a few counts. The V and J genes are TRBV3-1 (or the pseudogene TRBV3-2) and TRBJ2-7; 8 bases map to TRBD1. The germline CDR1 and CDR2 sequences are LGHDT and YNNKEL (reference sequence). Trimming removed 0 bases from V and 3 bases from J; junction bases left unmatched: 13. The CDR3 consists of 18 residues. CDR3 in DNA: TGTGCCAGCAGCCAAGATGTATCCCCCAGGGGGCGCGTCTACGAGCAGTACTTC. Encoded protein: CASSQDVSPRGRVYEQYF.